This T cell receptor beta chain was retrieved from a study of cytomegalovirus exposure and HLA in healthy donors. Study-wide results and limits: One later analysis, an examination of the 100 to 150 validation repertoires, found that first-cohort TCR clusters tended to co-occur in them. Cytomegalovirus-associated status was assigned to approximately 160 TCR beta chains. Reportedly, cytomegalovirus status was diagnosed with high sensitivity and specificity.

The CDR3 spans 12 residues. Germline V CDR1 and CDR2: GTSNPN, SVGIG (reference sequence). Between the trimmed V and J ends, which lost 3 bases and 5 bases, there was a span of 11 bases. A note on this clone: The antigen is undetermined.

While the first cohort had 700 or so subjects, the donors belonged to the separate validation cohort of about 120 subjects. The protocol was immunoSEQ multiplex PCR, while the TCRdb copy is restricted to in-frame clones and leaves out a portion. Of 300,000 to 400,000 clones in the sample, roughly 88% were seen once. The TCR originated in a woman under 30 in good health and CMV-seronegative. The sequenced material came from PBMCs. The V gene is TRBV30, the J gene TRBJ2-7; D possibly corresponds to TRBD1 (7 bases). The CDR3 spells CAWRGGGNEQYF. The CDR3 bases are TGTGCCTGGAGAGGGGGCGGGAACGAGCAGTACTTC.